The 5 T cell receptor beta chains reported below all come from one sample, sequenced in a study of technical replicates of blood from a few donors. The table came from immunoSEQ multiplex PCR; TCRdb's copy has only in-frame clones and leaves some out. The table includes approximately 59,000 clones, roughly 96% detected once. The sequenced sample was PBMCs. These receptors were collected from a human donor in good health. Some clones in this sample may be carry-over from other donors' samples.

The J gene is TRBJ2-7, the V gene TRBV10-3, with D possibly being TRBD1 (6 bases). The V gene lost 8 bases and the J gene lost 0 bases, with 11 bases spanning the gap. The germline gives CDR1 ENHRY, CDR2 SYGVKD. The CDR3 is made up of 13 amino acids. CDR3 amino acids: CAIRDKSSYEQYF. CDR3 DNA sequence: TGTGCCATCCGGGACAAGAGCTCCTACGAGCAGTACTTC.

The J gene is TRBJ1-2, the V gene TRBV7-6, with D perhaps TRBD1 (6 bases). This CDR3 has 12 residues. The V end lost 10 bases, the J end lost 4 bases, and 13 bases lay between the germline ends. In germline, CDR1 is SGHVS, CDR2 FNYEAQ. CDR3 nucleotides: TGTGCCACTTCGGGGGGCGGCTATGGCTACACCTTC. This encodes CATSGGGYGYTF.

CDR3 bases: TGTGCCAGCAGCTCCCAATACAGACTAGCGGGAGTAGGCCCAGATACGCAGTATTTT. This encodes CASSSQYRLAGVGPDTQYF. The V gene is TRBV7-2, the J gene TRBJ2-3; 12 nucleotides match TRBD2. CDR1 is SGHTA and CDR2 is FQGNSA in the germline V gene. This CDR3 has 19 residues. After removal of 4 bases from V and 4 bases from J, the junction contained 15 bases not matched to a gene.

This clone appeared a single time. CDR3 amino acids: CASSRTTGSQETQYF. CDR3 nucleotides: TGTGCCAGCAGCCGAACAACAGGGTCCCAAGAGACCCAGTACTTC. The J gene is TRBJ2-5, the V gene TRBV7-2, with D possibly being TRBD1 (6 bases). From germline, CDR1 is SGHTA and CDR2 FQGNSA. The CDR3 runs 15 residues. The V gene lost 5 bases and the J gene lost 1 base, with 14 bases spanning the gap.

The V gene is TRBV25-1, the J gene TRBJ2-7; 10 positions agree with TRBD1. This CDR3 is 17 amino acids long. V lost 3 bases and J lost 4; bases outside the gene matches: 12. Germline V gives CDR1 MGHDK, CDR2 SYGVNS. This CDR3 reads CASSEGPGRGQGYEQYF. The CDR3 nucleotides are TGTGCCAGCAGTGAGGGGCCGGGGAGGGGACAGGGGTACGAGCAGTACTTC.